The 32 T cell receptor beta chains presented below share a single source sample, sequenced in a study of PD-1 blockade in classical Hodgkin lymphoma. Here immunoSEQ multiplex PCR was the method, and the copy in TCRdb shows in-frame clones only, minus some. The sample has nearly 55,000 clones, approximately 84% seen once. Every single patient, without exception, relapsed after autologous stem cell transplantation, and brentuximab vedotin exposure varied. Material: peripheral blood mononuclear cells (PBMCs), obtained at baseline. These receptors all come from a human donor with classical Hodgkin lymphoma.

V and J are TRBV7-9 and TRBJ1-1; a weak D match, TRBD1 (5 bases). Germline V gene lookup returns CDR1 SEHNR and CDR2 FQNEAQ (reference sequence). Between the trimmed V and J ends, which lost 5 bases and 5 bases, there was a span of 12 bases. The CDR3 has 13 residues. CDR3: CASSRGEGTEAFF. As DNA, the CDR3 is TGTGCCAGCAGCCGCGGCGAGGGGACTGAAGCTTTCTTT.

V usage is TRBV11-2 and J usage is TRBJ2-3; weak D call: TRBD1 (7 bases). Trimming stripped 5 bases from V and 1 base from J, with 13 bases between. Germline CDR1 and CDR2: SGHAT and FQNNGV. The CDR3 loop spans 15 amino acids. The CDR3 reads CASSQGGKGTDTQYF. CDR3 in DNA: TGTGCCAGCAGCCAGGGGGGAAAAGGCACAGATACGCAGTATTTT. Full variable domain (missing parts from reference TRBV11-2 and TRBJ2-3): EAGVAQSPRYKIIEKRQSVAFWCNPISGHATLYWYQQILGQGPKLLIQFQNNGVVDDSQLPKDRFSAERLKGVDSTLKIQPAKLEDSAVYLCASSQGGKGTDTQYFGPGTRLTVL.

This clone was seen a few times. This chain joins TRBV4-3 and TRBJ1-1; D possibly corresponds to TRBD1 (6 bases). Trimming removed 1 base from V and 6 bases from J, with 12 bases in between. The CDR3 length is 14 residues. Looked up from germline, CDR1 is LGHNA and CDR2 is YSLEER. In DNA, the CDR3 is TGCGCCAGCAGCCAAGTAGGGGGATCGGCTGAAGCTTTCTTT. Protein: CASSQVGGSAEAFF.

The chain combines TRBV2 with TRBJ2-7; D might be TRBD2 (6 bases). Trimming stripped 10 bases from V and 5 bases from J, with 18 bases between. The CDR3 has 13 amino acids. Germline V gives CDR1 SNHLY, CDR2 FYNNEI. The CDR3 sequence: CATLEGGGDEQYV. The CDR3, as DNA: TGTGCCACCCTAGAGGGCGGAGGGGACGAGCAGTACGTC.

This clone was seen a few times. The V gene is TRBV7-6, the J gene TRBJ2-2, with TRBD1 matching 9 bases. The germline V gene encodes CDR1 SGHVS and CDR2 FNYEAQ. Trimming cost V 1 base and J 4 bases; bases outside gene matches: 1. The CDR3 spans 15 residues. The CDR3 is CASSLGTGVTGELFF. The CDR3 DNA sequence: TGTGCCAGCAGCTTAGGGACAGGGGTCACCGGGGAGCTGTTTTTT.

The gene calls are TRBV30 and TRBJ2-1, with 11 bases aligning to TRBD1. The V and J ends lost 5 bases and 4 bases, in that order; junction bases with no gene match: 7. The CDR3 totals 15 residues. Germline-derived CDR1 and CDR2 are GTSNPN and SVGIG (reference sequence). This CDR3 reads CAWFGTGGTYNEQFF. In nucleotides, the CDR3 is TGTGCCTGGTTCGGGACAGGGGGAACTTACAATGAGCAGTTCTTC.

The chain employs TRBV7-9 and TRBJ1-4; D unresolved. Germline V lookup: CDR1 SEHNR, CDR2 FQNEAQ (reference sequence). The CDR3 contains 13 residues. The ends were cut back, 5 bases at V and 7 bases at J, with 11 bases in the middle. As DNA, the CDR3 is TGTGCCAGCAGCCTAAGCCTGGGTGAAAAACTGTTTTTT. Translating gives CASSLSLGEKLFF.

This chain uses TRBV5-6 with TRBJ1-5, with D tentatively TRBD1 (6 bases). The ends were cut back, 4 bases at V and 0 bases at J, with 17 bases in the middle. The CDR3 is 17 residues long. Germline V lookup: CDR1 SGHDT, CDR2 YYEEEE. The CDR3 sequence: CASSETTGTHSNQPQHF. For the CDR3, the DNA is TGTGCCAGCAGCGAAACTACAGGGACCCATAGCAATCAGCCCCAGCATTTT.

A few counts support this clone. The chain uses TRBV11-3 and TRBJ2-1; 7 nucleotides match TRBD1. There are 15 residues in the CDR3. Looked up from germline, CDR1 is SGHNT and CDR2 is YENEEA. Trimming took 2 bases from V and 8 from J; bases not matched to a gene: 9. This CDR3 is CASSLTGQSGDEQFF. CDR3 DNA: TGTGCCAGCAGCTTAACGGGACAGAGTGGGGATGAGCAGTTCTTC.

This clone was picked up one time. The V gene is TRBV6-5, the J gene TRBJ2-7; D is unclear. The germline V gene has CDR1 MNHEY and CDR2 SVGAGI. There are 15 residues in the CDR3. V lost 0 bases to trimming and J lost 6 bases, with 15 bases between them. CDR3 DNA: TGTGCCAGCAGTTACTCGATCTCCAACCCTCGCGAGCAGTACTTC. This encodes CASSYSISNPREQYF.

The genes are TRBV18 and TRBJ1-2; no definite D call. The CDR3 is 14 amino acids. Trimming shortened V by 2 bases and J by 5 bases, and 12 bases separated the two germline ends. From germline, CDR1 is KGHSH and CDR2 LQKENI. CDR3 bases: TGTGCCAGCTCACCAATAATGGCAGCTTATGGCTACACCTTC. Translating gives CASSPIMAAYGYTF.

This chain links TRBV29-1 with TRBJ1-2; 8 positions match TRBD1. CDR1 is SQVTM and CDR2 is ANQGSEA in the germline V gene. V lost 6 bases, J lost 8 bases, and 8 bases stayed unmatched. This CDR3 contains 12 residues. The CDR3 coding sequence is TGCAGCGTGGTGGACAGGGTAGGGGGCTACACCTTC. Its translation is CSVVDRVGGYTF.

This clone occurred once. This chain links TRBV5-5 with TRBJ2-7; D assignment may be TRBD1 or TRBD2 (6 bases each). Germline CDR1 reads SGHKS; CDR2 reads YYEKEE (reference sequence). This CDR3 is built from 14 residues. V lost 3 bases and J 5 bases, leaving 15 bases between the germline ends. CDR3 coding DNA: TGTGCCAGCAGCTGGGACCGGGGGCCCAACGAGCAGTACTTC. Its protein is CASSWDRGPNEQYF.

The J gene is TRBJ1-4, the V gene TRBV5-6; 9 bases align to TRBD1. Germline loops: CDR1 SGHDT, CDR2 YYEEEE. This CDR3 comprises 16 residues. The trim removed 4 bases at V and 8 bases at J, leaving 12 bases unmatched. CDR3 loop: CASSLLTTGGEEKLFF. The CDR3 nucleotides read TGTGCCAGCAGCCTACTAACCACAGGGGGCGAGGAAAAACTGTTTTTT.

This chain connects TRBV29-1 to TRBJ1-4; the D is unclear. Germline values: CDR1 SQVTM, CDR2 ANQGSEA. The CDR3 contains 14 residues. V was pared by 4 bases and J by 0 bases, with 9 bases between. CDR3 amino acids: CSVAEEPTNEKLFF. The CDR3, as DNA: TGCAGCGTTGCGGAGGAGCCAACTAATGAAAAACTGTTTTTT.

This chain joins TRBV11-2 and TRBJ2-7; D is perhaps TRBD1 (6 bases). The CDR3 loop spans 15 amino acids. The V end was cut by 1 base, the J end by 0 bases, with 10 bases between. CDR1 SGHAT and CDR2 FQNNGV come from the germline V gene. The CDR3 DNA reads TGTGCCAGCAGCTTAGGACAGGCGAGCTCCTACGAGCAGTACTTC. Translating it yields CASSLGQASSYEQYF.

This chain uses TRBV5-6 with TRBJ2-3, with 9 bases aligning to TRBD1. Trimming at V came to 3 bases and at J to 3 bases, leaving 5 bases not matched to a gene. The CDR3 consists of 15 residues. The germline V gene encodes CDR1 SGHDT and CDR2 YYEEEE. DNA of the CDR3: TGTGCCAGCAGCTCAGGACAGGGGAGAACAGATACGCAGTATTTT. Its translation is CASSSGQGRTDTQYF.

This clone was detected only a few times. This chain uses TRBV6-6 with TRBJ2-5; TRBD2 might be the D (5 bases). Germline V gene data show CDR1 as MNHNY and CDR2 as SVGAGI (reference sequence). V lost 2 bases, J lost 2 bases, and 9 bases lay in between. The CDR3 contains 14 residues. CDR3 DNA: TGTGCCAGCAGTTACCTCGGGGTGCAAGAGACCCAGTACTTC. Its protein product is CASSYLGVQETQYF.

The chain uses TRBV10-3 and TRBJ2-7, with D perhaps given as TRBD1 or TRBD2 (5 bases each). Germline CDR1 and CDR2: ENHRY and SYGVKD. Trimming took 8 bases from V and 5 from J, leaving 13 bases between them. This CDR3 comprises 12 residues. CDR3 DNA sequence: TGTGCCATCGGGGGAGTTCTTAACGAGCAGTACTTC. It yields the protein CAIGGVLNEQYF.

V is TRBV30 and J is TRBJ1-4; perhaps TRBD1 as D (5 bases). The CDR3 runs 11 residues. Germline lookup yields CDR1 GTSNPN and CDR2 SVGIG (reference sequence). Trimming pared 3 bases from V and 14 bases from J, leaving 13 bases between. The CDR3 bases are TGTGCCTGGAGGACGGGGGGAGGTCTGTTTTTT. Translated: CAWRTGGGLFF. Filled out from reference TRBV30 and TRBJ1-4, the complete variable domain reads SQTIHQWPATLVQPVGSPLSLECTVEGTSNPNLYWYRQAAGRGLQLLFYSVGIGQISSEVPQNLSASRPQDRQFILSSKKLLLSDSGFYLCAWRTGGGLFFGSGTQLSVL.

Only a few counts were recorded for this clone. The chain employs TRBV19 and TRBJ2-2; no clear D. This CDR3 is 13 amino acids long. Germline CDR1 is LNHDA and CDR2 is SQIVND (reference sequence). Between the trimmed V and J ends, which lost 5 bases and 3 bases, there was a span of 7 bases. CDR3 in amino acids: CASSLTYTGELFF. Written as DNA, the CDR3 is TGTGCCAGTAGTCTCACCTACACCGGGGAGCTGTTTTTT.

The rearrangement links TRBV28 to TRBJ2-6; no firm D call. The CDR3 consists of 18 residues. Germline V gene lookup returns CDR1 MDHEN and CDR2 SYDVKM. Deletions cut 4 bases from V and 5 bases from J, with 21 bases between. Here the CDR3 reads CASSSGGLTQSRANVLTF. The CDR3 DNA follows: TGTGCCAGCAGTTCCGGTGGCTTGACACAAAGTCGGGCCAACGTCCTGACTTTC.

CDR3: CASSLGLAGTSGANVLTF. The DNA for the CDR3 is TGTGCCAGCAGCTTAGGACTAGCGGGCACTTCGGGGGCCAACGTCCTGACTTTC. The chain has TRBV7-2 and TRBJ2-6; TRBD2 matches 10 bases. Germline CDR1 SGHTA, CDR2 FQGNSA. V gave up 1 base and J gave up 4 bases; unmatched junction bases: 7. The CDR3 extends over 18 amino acids. Together with reference TRBV7-2 and TRBJ2-6, the CDR3 gives the full variable domain: GAGVSQSPSNKVTEKGKDVELRCDPISGHTALYWYRQSLGQGLEFLIYFQGNSAPDKSGLPSDRFSAERTGGSVSTLTIQRTQQEDSAVYLCASSLGLAGTSGANVLTFGAGSRLTVL.

J is TRBJ2-4 and V is TRBV19, with TRBD2 matching over 10 bases. Per germline, CDR1 LNHDA and CDR2 SQIVND (reference sequence). The CDR3 is 19 residues long. Trimming took 5 bases from V and 0 from J; bases not matched to a gene: 13. The CDR3 region is CASSSGRARTSGAKNIQYF. The CDR3 DNA is TGTGCCAGTAGTTCGGGGCGGGCCCGGACTAGCGGAGCCAAAAACATTCAGTACTTC.

CDR3 nucleotides: TGCGCCAGCAGTGACGGCGGGGGCACAGATACGCAGTATTTT. It encodes CASSDGGGTDTQYF. This chain links TRBV10-1 with TRBJ2-3; tentative D call: TRBD2 (6 bases). Germline V gene data show CDR1 as WNHNN and CDR2 as SYGVQD (reference sequence). V was pared by 3 bases and J by 1 base, with 8 bases between. This CDR3 is built from 14 residues.

The gene calls are TRBV9 and TRBJ2-3, with TRBD2 identical over 10 bases. Germline V gene data show CDR1 as SGDLS and CDR2 as YYNGEE. V dropped 4 bases and J dropped 0; count of bases not matched to a gene: 8. CDR3 length: 17 amino acids. The CDR3 sequence: CASSPRLAGTSTDTQYF. In DNA, the CDR3 is TGTGCCAGCAGCCCCCGACTAGCGGGTACTAGCACAGATACGCAGTATTTT.

The CDR3 loop is CASSLGGLQNTEAFF. For the CDR3, the DNA is TGTGCCAGCAGTTTGGGTGGGCTCCAGAACACTGAAGCTTTCTTT. The chain recombines TRBV27 with TRBJ1-1; D ambiguous. Germline values: CDR1 MNHEY, CDR2 SMNVEV (reference sequence). This CDR3 contains 15 residues. Trimming shortened V by 3 bases and J by 1 base, and 12 bases separated the two germline ends.

The chain carries TRBV5-6 and TRBJ1-3, with 9 bases aligning to TRBD1. CDR1 SGHDT and CDR2 YYEEEE come from the germline V gene. CDR3 size: 17 residues. V shed 1 base and J 0 bases; nucleotides not matched to a gene: 5. DNA of the CDR3: TGTGCCAGCAGCTTGTGGACAGGGGCCTTCTCTGGAAACACCATATATTTT. Translation gives CASSLWTGAFSGNTIYF.

The genes are TRBV19 and TRBJ1-2; D is uncertain. Trimming pared 3 bases from V and 0 bases from J, leaving 8 bases between. CDR3 length: 14 amino acids. The germline gives CDR1 LNHDA, CDR2 SQIVND (reference sequence). CDR3 amino acids: CASSMAGPNYGYTF. The CDR3, as DNA: TGTGCCAGTAGTATGGCCGGCCCTAACTATGGCTACACCTTC.

V and J are TRBV5-4 and TRBJ2-1; D might be TRBD1 or TRBD2, each matching 5 bases. V was pared by 5 bases and J by 4 bases, with 16 bases between. Germline-derived CDR1 and CDR2 are SGHNT and YYREEE (reference sequence). The CDR3 totals 15 residues. CDR3 sequence reads: CASSGDGWSYNEQFF. CDR3 DNA: TGTGCCAGCAGTGGGGACGGCTGGAGTTACAATGAGCAGTTCTTC.

The J gene is TRBJ2-2, the V gene TRBV12-5; D gene unclear. V lost 4 bases and J lost 2, with 14 bases in between. Germline V gene sequence: CDR1 LGHNT, CDR2 FRNRAP. This CDR3 contains 16 residues. The DNA of the CDR3 is TGTGCTAGTGGTTCGCTACTCCCTCTTAACACCGGGGAGCTGTTTTTT. It is translated as CASGSLLPLNTGELFF.

This clone has only one observation. The rearrangement links TRBV7-3 to TRBJ1-1; a weak D match, TRBD1 (6 bases). CDR3 length equals 17 residues. Deletions cut 4 bases from V and 4 bases from J, with 22 bases between. Germline CDR1 is SGHTA and CDR2 is FQGTGA. DNA for the CDR3: TGTGCCAGCAGCTCTGGGGCAGGGGCGACGTATAGCACTGAAGCTTTCTTT. It specifies CASSSGAGATYSTEAFF.